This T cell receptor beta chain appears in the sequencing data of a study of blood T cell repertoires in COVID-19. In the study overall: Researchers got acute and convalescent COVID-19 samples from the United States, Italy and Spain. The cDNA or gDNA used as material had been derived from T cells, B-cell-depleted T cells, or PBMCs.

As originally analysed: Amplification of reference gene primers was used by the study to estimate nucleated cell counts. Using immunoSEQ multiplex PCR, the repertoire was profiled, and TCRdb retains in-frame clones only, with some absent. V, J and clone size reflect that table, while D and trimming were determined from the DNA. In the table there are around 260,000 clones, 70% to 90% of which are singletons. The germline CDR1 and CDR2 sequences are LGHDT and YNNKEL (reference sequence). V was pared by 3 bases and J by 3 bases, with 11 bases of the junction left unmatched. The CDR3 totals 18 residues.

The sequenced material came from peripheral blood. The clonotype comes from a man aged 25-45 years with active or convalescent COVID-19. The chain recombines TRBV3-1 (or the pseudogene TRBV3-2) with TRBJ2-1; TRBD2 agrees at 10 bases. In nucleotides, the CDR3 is TGTGCCAGCAGCCACGGAACCTCGGGACTAGCGTACTACAATGAGCAGTTCTTC. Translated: CASSHGTSGLAYYNEQFF.